The 20 T cell receptor beta chains in this list originate from one sample, sequenced in a study of T cells after yellow fever vaccination. TCRdb re-called the 5' RACE reads with MiXCR, one entry per CDR3 protein. Of 450,000 to 650,000 distinct CDR3 sequences in the sample, 21% were seen once. Sequences were derived from PBMCs, sampled more than 20 days after the first yellow fever vaccination. The receptors shown here come from a man aged 18-30 years who received the YFV17D yellow fever vaccine.

V and J are TRBV7-3 and TRBJ2-1, with D tentatively TRBD2 (6 bases). The V and J ends lost 5 bases and 8 bases respectively, with 16 bases between them. The CDR3 has 14 amino acids. CDR1 and CDR2 (germline): SGHTA, FQGTGA. The CDR3 sequence is CASSPLGGPHEQFF. The CDR3 DNA reads as TGTGCCAGCAGCCCACTGGGGGGACCCCATGAGCAGTTCTTC.

The rearrangement joins TRBV7-3 to TRBJ2-1; 10 bases agree with TRBD1. J lost 8 bases, V lost 5 bases, and 6 bases had no gene match. This CDR3 contains 14 residues. Looked up from germline, CDR1 is SGHTA and CDR2 is FQGTGA. The CDR3 bases are TGTGCCAGCAGCAAGGACAGGGGGTTCTATGAGCAGTTCTTC. Translating gives CASSKDRGFYEQFF.

The table lists this clonotype with a few counts. This sequence joins TRBV5-1 and TRBJ2-6; unclear D gene. CDR3 length: 15 residues. In germline, CDR1 is SGHRS, CDR2 YFSETQ. V lost 2 bases and J lost 0, with 6 bases in between. The CDR3 DNA reads as TGCGCCAGCAGCTTCGACCCCTCTGGGGCCAACGTCCTGACTTTC. This codes for CASSFDPSGANVLTF.

This clonotype occurred a few times. V is TRBV10-3 and J is TRBJ2-3; TRBD1 agrees at 7 bases. The CDR3 consists of 14 residues. Trimming removed 6 bases from V and 4 bases from J; junction bases left unmatched: 7. Germline V lookup: CDR1 ENHRY, CDR2 SYGVKD. The CDR3 nucleotides are TGTGCCATCAGCAAACAGGGGTACGCAGATACGCAGTATTTT. Encoded protein: CAISKQGYADTQYF.

The V call is TRBV20-1, the J call TRBJ2-7; 10 bases match TRBD1. CDR1 DFQATT and CDR2 SNEGSKA come from the germline V gene (reference sequence). The CDR3 totals 13 residues. V lost 6 bases and J lost 3; bases outside the gene matches: 5. As DNA, the CDR3 is TGCAGTGCCCCGACAGGGGGCCTCTACGAGCAGTACTTC. This gives the protein CSAPTGGLYEQYF.

The table lists this clonotype with a few counts. The chain uses TRBV20-1 and TRBJ2-5; perhaps TRBD2 as D (7 bases). The CDR3 extends over 12 amino acids. The V and J ends lost 4 bases and 8 bases respectively, with 14 bases between them. Germline CDR1 reads DFQATT; CDR2 reads SNEGSKA (reference sequence). CDR3 sequence reads: CSAKGGAETQYF. CDR3 nucleotides: TGCAGTGCTAAGGGGGGGGCAGAAACCCAGTACTTC.

J is TRBJ2-2 and V is TRBV30; no clear D gene. The CDR3 contains 11 residues. Per the germline V gene, CDR1 is GTSNPN and CDR2 is SVGIG (reference sequence). Deletions cut 5 bases from V and 8 bases from J, with 9 bases between. The CDR3 bases are TGTGCCTGGGCAATCGGGGGGGAGCTGTTTTTT. It yields the protein CAWAIGGELFF.

The chain links TRBV5-6 to TRBJ2-4; D is uncertain. Trimming took 0 bases from V and 0 from J, leaving 10 bases between them. Germline V gene data show CDR1 as SGHDT and CDR2 as YYEEEE. The CDR3 totals 16 residues. The CDR3 sequence is CASSLDGLLAKNIQYF. The CDR3 DNA reads as TGTGCCAGCAGCTTGGACGGTCTGCTAGCCAAAAACATTCAGTACTTC.

This clonotype came up a few times. The V gene is TRBV7-2, the J gene TRBJ1-1; TRBD1 might be the D (5 bases). Germline V lookup: CDR1 SGHTA, CDR2 FQGNSA. V was cut by 6 bases and J by 10 bases, with 15 bases left in between. The CDR3 runs to 12 residues. The CDR3 is CASRPQVLAAFF. As DNA, the CDR3 is TGTGCCAGCAGACCACAGGTGCTCGCAGCTTTCTTT.

The genes are TRBV5-5 and TRBJ2-5; TRBD2 aligns across 11 bases. After removal of 2 bases from V and 4 bases from J, the junction contained 7 bases not matched to a gene. CDR1 and CDR2 (germline): SGHKS, YYEKEE (reference sequence). The CDR3 has 16 residues. The CDR3 here is CASSFSGGAGGETQYF. The CDR3 bases are TGTGCCAGCAGCTTTAGCGGGGGGGCCGGAGGAGAGACCCAGTACTTC.

The V and J genes are TRBV10-3 and TRBJ2-3, with D possibly TRBD2 on 5 matching bases. Germline V gives CDR1 ENHRY, CDR2 SYGVKD. This CDR3 contains 14 residues. Deletions cut 3 bases from V and 0 bases from J, with 7 bases between. Written as DNA, the CDR3 is TGTGCCATCAGTGAACAGCGGAGCACAGATACGCAGTATTTT. Translation gives CAISEQRSTDTQYF.

The chain joins TRBV2 to TRBJ2-7; no definite D call. The CDR3 spans 11 residues. V shed 5 bases and J shed 7 bases, with 9 bases lying between them. CDR1 and CDR2 from the germline V gene are SNHLY and FYNNEI. This CDR3 reads CASSPFREQYV. The CDR3 DNA is TGTGCCAGCAGTCCATTCAGGGAGCAGTACGTC.

This clonotype was counted only a few times. J is TRBJ2-5 and V is TRBV5-1, with 10 bases identical to TRBD1. The CDR3 runs 16 residues. From germline, CDR1 is SGHRS and CDR2 YFSETQ. V dropped 4 bases and J dropped 5; count of bases not matched to a gene: 11. In nucleotides, the CDR3 is TGCGCCAGCAGCAGTTCCGGGACAGGGGCCAGGGAGACCCAGTACTTC. The encoded protein is CASSSSGTGARETQYF.

The gene calls are TRBV4-3 and TRBJ2-5; D is possibly TRBD2 (5 bases). Germline V lookup: CDR1 LGHNA, CDR2 YSLEER. Between the trimmed V and J ends, which lost 0 bases and 4 bases, there was a span of 12 bases. CDR3 length: 15 amino acids. CDR3 loop: CASSQDIGLAETQYF. The CDR3 nucleotides read TGCGCCAGCAGCCAAGATATTGGGCTAGCAGAGACCCAGTACTTC.

J is TRBJ2-3 and V is TRBV5-1; D is unresolved. Germline V gene data show CDR1 as SGHRS and CDR2 as YFSETQ. The CDR3 is 15 residues long. Trimming removed 4 bases at V and 2 bases at J, with 14 bases between. The CDR3 here is CASSADGRSTDTQYF. For the CDR3, the DNA is TGCGCCAGCAGCGCGGATGGTCGTTCCACAGATACGCAGTATTTT.

This chain uses TRBV9 with TRBJ2-1; 7 bases map to TRBD1. CDR1 SGDLS and CDR2 YYNGEE come from the germline V gene. CDR3 length: 11 amino acids. J lost 12 bases, V lost 2 bases, and 2 bases had no gene match. The CDR3 loop is CASSVGDRQFF. The CDR3 bases are TGTGCCAGCAGCGTCGGGGACAGGCAGTTCTTC.

This clonotype was detected only a few times. V is TRBV5-5 and J is TRBJ1-1, with 9 bases lining up with TRBD1. The CDR3 contains 14 residues. V was pared by 3 bases and J by 5 bases, with 5 bases of the junction left unmatched. Germline V gene sequence: CDR1 SGHKS, CDR2 YYEKEE (reference sequence). This chain's CDR3 is CASSSGTGRTEAFF. In DNA, the CDR3 is TGTGCCAGCAGCTCCGGGACAGGGAGGACTGAAGCTTTCTTT.

This clonotype was seen a few times. The chain has TRBV21-1 and TRBJ2-7; TRBD1 reflects the table's D call only, with no check against the DNA. TRBV21-1 is listed as a pseudogene. This CDR3 spans 15 amino acids. Written as DNA, the CDR3 is TGTGCCAGCAGCATAACGCGGGGGGGGGTCTACGAGCAGTACGTC. It yields the protein CASSITRGGVYEQYV.

V usage is TRBV5-1 and J usage is TRBJ2-2; 8 bases match TRBD2. There are 20 residues in the CDR3. The J segment lost 0 bases and the V segment lost 1 base, leaving 14 bases of the junction unmatched. Germline V CDR1 and CDR2: SGHRS, YFSETQ. As DNA, the CDR3 is TGCGCCAGCAGCTTGTTCGGGGGGGCCGAGTACTACGCGAACACCGGGGAGCTGTTTTTT. Its translation: CASSLFGGAEYYANTGELFF.

The gene calls are TRBV3-1 and TRBJ2-3, with 8 positions matching TRBD2. V was clipped by 3 bases and J by 3 bases; unmatched bases: 8. Per the germline V gene, CDR1 is LGHDT and CDR2 is YNNKEL (reference sequence). CDR3 length: 16 residues. CDR3 sequence (DNA): TGTGCCAGCAGCCAGTCAAGCGGGGGAGGTACAGATACGCAGTATTTT. Residues: CASSQSSGGGTDTQYF.